One TCR beta chain is described in this entry. Its antigen is as yet unknown. The source of the sample is a study of T cell responses to AZD1222 COVID-19 vaccine. Measured with immunoSEQ multiplex PCR; TCRdb has only the in-frame clones, and not every one. The sample shows more than 90,000 clones, about 86% of them seen only once. Overall study results and limits: Repertoires in all cases were sampled only once the peak T cell response had passed. Mapped onto spike, vaccine-associated CD4 TCRs spanned it and were dominant at 160-218 and 743-854. AZD1222 recipients seropositive at baseline numbered only five or six. In a largely white British group with more females than males, clonal diversity was possibly underestimated.

Germline V gives CDR1 SGHAT, CDR2 FQNNGV. Trimming removed 8 bases from V and 8 bases from J, with 12 bases in between. The CDR3 is 11 amino acids. This clonotype was sampled from an adult in good health. V usage is TRBV11-2 and J usage is TRBJ1-1; D is ambiguous. The sequencing here drew on peripheral blood, taken on day 0 of AZD1222 vaccination. The CDR3 bases are TGTGCCAGCGGAATAACAGCGGAAGCTTTCTTT. Protein: CASGITAEAFF.